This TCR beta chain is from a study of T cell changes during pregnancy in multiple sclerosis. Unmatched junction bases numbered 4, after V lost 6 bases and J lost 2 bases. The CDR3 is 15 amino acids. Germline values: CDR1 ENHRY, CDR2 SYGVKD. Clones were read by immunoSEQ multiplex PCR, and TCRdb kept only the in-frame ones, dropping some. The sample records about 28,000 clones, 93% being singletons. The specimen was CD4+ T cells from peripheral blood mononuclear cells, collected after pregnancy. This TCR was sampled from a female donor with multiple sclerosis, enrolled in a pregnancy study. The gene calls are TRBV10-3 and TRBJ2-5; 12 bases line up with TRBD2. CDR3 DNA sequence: TGTGCCATCAGCCCGCTAGCGGGGGGGCAAGAGACCCAGTACTTC. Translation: CAISPLAGGQETQYF.